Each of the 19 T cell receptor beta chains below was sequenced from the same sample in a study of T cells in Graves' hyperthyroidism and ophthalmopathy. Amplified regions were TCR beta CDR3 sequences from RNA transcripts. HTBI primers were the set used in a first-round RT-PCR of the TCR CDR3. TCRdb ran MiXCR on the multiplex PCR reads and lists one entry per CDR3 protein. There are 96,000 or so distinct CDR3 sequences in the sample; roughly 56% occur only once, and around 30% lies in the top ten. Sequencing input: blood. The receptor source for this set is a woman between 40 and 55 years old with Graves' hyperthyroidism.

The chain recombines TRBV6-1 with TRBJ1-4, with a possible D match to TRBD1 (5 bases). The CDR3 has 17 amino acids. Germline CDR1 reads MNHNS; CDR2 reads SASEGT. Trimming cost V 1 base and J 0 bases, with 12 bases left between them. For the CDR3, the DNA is TGTGCCAGCAGTGAAGTCGACAGAACCGCAACTAATGAAAAACTGTTTTTT. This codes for CASSEVDRTATNEKLFF.

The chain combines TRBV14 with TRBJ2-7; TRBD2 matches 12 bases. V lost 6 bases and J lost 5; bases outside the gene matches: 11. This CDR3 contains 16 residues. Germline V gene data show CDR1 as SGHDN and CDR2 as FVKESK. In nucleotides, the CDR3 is TGTGCCAGCAGACTTCGGACTAGCGGGATTTTCAACGAGCAGTACTTC. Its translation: CASRLRTSGIFNEQYF.

The CDR3 coding sequence is TGTGCCAGCAGCCCCGGGTGGGCAGATACGCAGTATTTT. Residues: CASSPGWADTQYF. V gene TRBV7-3 combines with J gene TRBJ2-3, with D uncertain. The CDR3 contains 13 residues. From germline, CDR1 is SGHTA and CDR2 FQGTGA. Trimming cost V 5 bases and J 4 bases, with 10 bases left between them.

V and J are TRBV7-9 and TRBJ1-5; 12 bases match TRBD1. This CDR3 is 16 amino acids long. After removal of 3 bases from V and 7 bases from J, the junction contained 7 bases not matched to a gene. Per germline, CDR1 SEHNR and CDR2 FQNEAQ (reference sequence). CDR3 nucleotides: TGTGCCAGCAGCTTCCCCGGGACAGGGGGCGGACAGCCCCAGCATTTT. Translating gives CASSFPGTGGGQPQHF.

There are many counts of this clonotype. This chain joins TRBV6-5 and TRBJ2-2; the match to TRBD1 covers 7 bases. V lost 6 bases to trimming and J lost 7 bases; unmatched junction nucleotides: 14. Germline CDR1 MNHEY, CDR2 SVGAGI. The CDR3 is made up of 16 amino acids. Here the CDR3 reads CASRGQDWSTVGELFF. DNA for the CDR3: TGTGCCAGCAGAGGACAGGACTGGTCCACAGTCGGGGAGCTGTTTTTT.

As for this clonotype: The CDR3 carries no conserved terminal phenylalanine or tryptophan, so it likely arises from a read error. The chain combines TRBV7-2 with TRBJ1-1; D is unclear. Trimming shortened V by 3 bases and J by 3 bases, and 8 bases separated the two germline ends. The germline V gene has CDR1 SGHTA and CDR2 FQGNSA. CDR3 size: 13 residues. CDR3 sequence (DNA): TGTGCCAGCAGCTTCGGCAGGTACACTGAAGCTTTCTCC. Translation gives CASSFGRYTEAFS.

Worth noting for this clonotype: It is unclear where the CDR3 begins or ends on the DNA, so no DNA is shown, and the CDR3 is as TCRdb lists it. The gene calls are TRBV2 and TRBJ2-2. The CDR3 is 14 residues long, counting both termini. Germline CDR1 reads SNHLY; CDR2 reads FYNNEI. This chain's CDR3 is CASSYSAQTGSCFF.

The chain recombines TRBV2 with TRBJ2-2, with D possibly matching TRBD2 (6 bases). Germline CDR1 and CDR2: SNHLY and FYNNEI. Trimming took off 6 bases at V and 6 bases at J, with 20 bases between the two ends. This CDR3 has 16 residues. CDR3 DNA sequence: TGTGCCAGCAGCGCCACTAGCAGGAGTTGGTCCGGGGAGCTGTTTTTT. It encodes CASSATSRSWSGELFF. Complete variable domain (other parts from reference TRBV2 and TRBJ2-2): EPEVTQTPSHQVTQMGQEVILRCVPISNHLYFYWYRQILGQKVEFLVSFYNNEISEKSEIFDDQFSVERPDGSNFTLKIRSTKLEDSAMYFCASSATSRSWSGELFFGEGSRLTVL.

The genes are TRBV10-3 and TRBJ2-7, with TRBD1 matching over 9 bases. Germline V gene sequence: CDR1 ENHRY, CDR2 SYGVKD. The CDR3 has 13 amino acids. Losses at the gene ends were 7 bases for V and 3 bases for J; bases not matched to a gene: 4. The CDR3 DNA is TGTGCCATCAATGACAGGGGGAACTACGAGCAGTACTTC. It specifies CAINDRGNYEQYF.

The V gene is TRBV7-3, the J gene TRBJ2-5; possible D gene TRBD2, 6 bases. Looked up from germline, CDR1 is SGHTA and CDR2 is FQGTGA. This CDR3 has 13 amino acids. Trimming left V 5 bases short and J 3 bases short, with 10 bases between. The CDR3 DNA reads TGTGCCAGCAGCCCGTGGGGGGAAGAGACCCAGTACTTC. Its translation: CASSPWGEETQYF.

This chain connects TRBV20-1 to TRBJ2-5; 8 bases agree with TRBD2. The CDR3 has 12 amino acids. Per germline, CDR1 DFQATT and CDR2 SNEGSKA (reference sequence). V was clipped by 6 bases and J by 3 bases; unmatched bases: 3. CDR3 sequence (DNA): TGCAGTGCCGTACTAGCGGAAGAGACCCAGTACTTC. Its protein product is CSAVLAEETQYF.

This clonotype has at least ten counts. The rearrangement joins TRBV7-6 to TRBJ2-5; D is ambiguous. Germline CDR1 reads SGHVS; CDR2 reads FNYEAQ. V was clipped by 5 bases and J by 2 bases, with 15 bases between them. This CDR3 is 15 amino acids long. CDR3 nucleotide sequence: TGTGCCAGCAGCCCCCCCCACGGCGGACAAGAGACCCAGTACTTC. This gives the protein CASSPPHGGQETQYF.

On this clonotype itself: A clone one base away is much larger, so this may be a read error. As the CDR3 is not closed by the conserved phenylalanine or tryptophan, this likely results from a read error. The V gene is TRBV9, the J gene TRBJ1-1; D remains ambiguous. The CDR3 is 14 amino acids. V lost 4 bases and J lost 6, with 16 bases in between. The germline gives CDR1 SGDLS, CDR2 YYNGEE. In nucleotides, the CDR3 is TGTGCCAGCAGCCCCCATGGCCTGAGCGCTGAAGCTTTCCTT. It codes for CASSPHGLSAEAFL.

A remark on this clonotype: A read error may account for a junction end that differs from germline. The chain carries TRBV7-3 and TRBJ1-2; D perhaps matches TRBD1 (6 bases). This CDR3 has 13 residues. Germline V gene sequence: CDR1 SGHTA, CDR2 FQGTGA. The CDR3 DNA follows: TGTGCCAGCAGCTTAACTGGGGGACATGGCTGCACCTTC. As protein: CASSLTGGHGCTF.

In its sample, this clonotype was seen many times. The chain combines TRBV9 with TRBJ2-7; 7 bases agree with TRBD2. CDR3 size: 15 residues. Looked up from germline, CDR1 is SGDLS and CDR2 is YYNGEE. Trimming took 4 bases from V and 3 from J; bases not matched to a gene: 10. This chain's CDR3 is CASSQTSAFNYEQYF. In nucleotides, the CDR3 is TGTGCCAGCAGCCAAACTAGCGCGTTCAACTACGAGCAGTACTTC. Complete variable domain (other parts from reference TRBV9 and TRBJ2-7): DSGVTQTPKHLITATGQRVTLRCSPRSGDLSVYWYQQSLDQGLQFLIQYYNGEERAKGNILERFSAQQFPDLHSELNLSSLELGDSALYFCASSQTSAFNYEQYFGPGTRLTVT.

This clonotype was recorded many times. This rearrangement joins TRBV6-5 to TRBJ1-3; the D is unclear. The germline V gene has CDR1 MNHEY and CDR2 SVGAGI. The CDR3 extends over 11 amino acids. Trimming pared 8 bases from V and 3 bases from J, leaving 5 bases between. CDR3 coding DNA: TGTGCCAGCCGGATTGGAAACACCATATATTTT. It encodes CASRIGNTIYF.

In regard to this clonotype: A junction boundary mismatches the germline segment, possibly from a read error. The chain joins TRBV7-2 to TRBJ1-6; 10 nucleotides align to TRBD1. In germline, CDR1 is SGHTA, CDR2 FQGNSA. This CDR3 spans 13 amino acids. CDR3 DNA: TGCGCCAGCAGCTTGGGACAGGGGAGTGTCCTCCACTTT. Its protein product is CASSLGQGSVLHF.

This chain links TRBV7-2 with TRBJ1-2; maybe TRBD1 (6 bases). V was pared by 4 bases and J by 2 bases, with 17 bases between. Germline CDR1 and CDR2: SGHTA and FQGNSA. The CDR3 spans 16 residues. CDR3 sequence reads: CASSSRGGVRNYGYTF. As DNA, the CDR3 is TGTGCCAGCAGCTCGAGAGGGGGGGTGCGGAACTATGGCTACACCTTC.

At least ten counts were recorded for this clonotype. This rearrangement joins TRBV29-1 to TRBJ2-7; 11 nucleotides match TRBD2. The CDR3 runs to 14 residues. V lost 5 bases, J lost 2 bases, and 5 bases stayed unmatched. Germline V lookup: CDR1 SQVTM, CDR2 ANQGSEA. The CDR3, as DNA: TGCAGCGTTTCGACTAGCGGGAAGCCCTACGAGCAGTACTTC. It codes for CSVSTSGKPYEQYF.